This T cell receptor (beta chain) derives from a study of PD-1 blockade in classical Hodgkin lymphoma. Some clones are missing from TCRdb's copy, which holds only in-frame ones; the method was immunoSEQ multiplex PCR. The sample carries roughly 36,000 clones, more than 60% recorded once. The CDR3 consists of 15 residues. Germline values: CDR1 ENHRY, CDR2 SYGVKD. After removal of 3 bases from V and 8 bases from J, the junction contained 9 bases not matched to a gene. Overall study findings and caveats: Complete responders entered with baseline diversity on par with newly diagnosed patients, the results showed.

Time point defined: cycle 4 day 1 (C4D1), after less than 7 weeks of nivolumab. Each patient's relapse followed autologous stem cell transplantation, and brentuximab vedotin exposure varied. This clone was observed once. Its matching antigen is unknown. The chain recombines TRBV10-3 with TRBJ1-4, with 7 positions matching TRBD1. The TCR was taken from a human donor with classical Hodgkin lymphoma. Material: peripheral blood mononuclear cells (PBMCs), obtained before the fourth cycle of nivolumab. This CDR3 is CAISDPDRVEEKLFF. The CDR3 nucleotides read TGTGCCATCAGTGACCCCGACAGGGTCGAAGAAAAACTGTTTTTT.